Listed below are T cell receptor beta chains from one sample, sequenced in a study of OX40 agonist ivuxolimab in advanced cancers. Sequenced by immunoSEQ multiplex PCR; TCRdb stores in-frame clones only, minus some. The data hold fewer than 40,000 clones, with roughly 84% observed a single time. Material: CD4+ or CD8+ T cells sorted from blood, obtained in a trial of the OX40 agonist ivuxolimab. The receptors stem from an adult with an advanced solid tumor such as melanoma, head and neck, liver or kidney cancer. CDR3s include the opening cysteine and the closing phenylalanine or tryptophan. D genes are given only for firm matches. Rows give clone size only sometimes, using once, few, many, or a class for an expanded clone.

j_call | v_call | clone_size | d_call | cdr3_aa | cdr3_nt
TRBJ2-7 | TRBV2 | once | TRBD2 | CASQASGNAEQYF | TGTGCCAGCCAGGCTAGCGGGAACGCCGAGCAGTACTTC
TRBJ2-1 | TRBV9 | . | TRBD1 | CASSGYGTDNEQFF | TGTGCCAGCAGCGGATACGGGACAGACAATGAGCAGTTCTTC
TRBJ1-3 | TRBV13 | . | TRBD1 | CASSIRGQDGNTIYF | TGTGCCAGCAGCATCAGGGGGCAGGACGGAAACACCATATATTTT
TRBJ1-2 | TRBV6-1 | . | . | CASGFPYGYTF | TGTGCCAGCGGATTCCCCTATGGCTACACCTTC
TRBJ2-1 | TRBV27 | . | . | CASSRNHEQFF | TGTGCCAGCTCCCGCAACCATGAGCAGTTCTTC
TRBJ2-2 | TRBV27 | . | . | CASSLRTGELFF | TGTGCCAGCAGTTTGCGGACCGGGGAGCTGTTTTTT
TRBJ1-2 | TRBV30 | . | . | CAWWQEGYTF | TGTGCCTGGTGGCAGGAAGGCTACACCTTC
TRBJ1-5 | TRBV19 | . | . | CASSNNYVPGAYSNQPQHF | TGTGCCAGTAGTAACAATTACGTCCCTGGGGCATATAGCAATCAGCCCCAGCATTTT
TRBJ2-7 | TRBV4-1 | . | . | CASSQGQGLSYEQYF | TGCGCCAGCAGCCAAGGGCAGGGCCTCTCCTACGAGCAGTACTTC
TRBJ2-7 | TRBV5-5 | . | . | CASSQEGQIYEQYF | TGTGCCAGCAGCCAAGAGGGGCAGATTTACGAGCAGTACTTC
TRBJ2-7 | TRBV10-3 | . | TRBD1 | CAISEPGTGSYEQYF | TGTGCCATCAGTGAGCCCGGGACAGGGTCCTACGAGCAGTACTTC
TRBJ2-7 | TRBV4-1 | few | TRBD2 | CASSFLAGGPKGEQYF | TGCGCCAGCAGCTTCCTAGCGGGAGGGCCTAAAGGGGAGCAGTACTTC
TRBJ2-1 | TRBV19 | . | . | CASRSPGSAYNEQFF | TGTGCCAGTAGATCCCCTGGGTCGGCCTACAATGAGCAGTTCTTC
TRBJ2-7 | TRBV15 | once | . | CATTEDRDRAYEQYF | TGTGCCACCACCGAAGACCGGGACCGGGCCTACGAGCAGTACTTC
TRBJ2-5 | TRBV2 | . | TRBD2 | CAERGTGETQYF | TGTGCCGAGCGGGGAACGGGGGAGACCCAGTACTTC
TRBJ2-3 | TRBV25-1 | once | . | CASSSWGGTDTQYF | TGTGCCAGCAGTAGCTGGGGCGGCACAGATACGCAGTATTTT
TRBJ1-5 | TRBV7-9 | . | TRBD1 | CASRPGQANQPQHF | TGTGCCAGCAGACCTGGACAGGCCAATCAGCCCCAGCATTTT
TRBJ1-1 | TRBV7-9 | . | . | CASSFSRGLTEAFF | TGTGCCAGCAGCTTCAGCAGAGGATTGACTGAAGCTTTCTTT